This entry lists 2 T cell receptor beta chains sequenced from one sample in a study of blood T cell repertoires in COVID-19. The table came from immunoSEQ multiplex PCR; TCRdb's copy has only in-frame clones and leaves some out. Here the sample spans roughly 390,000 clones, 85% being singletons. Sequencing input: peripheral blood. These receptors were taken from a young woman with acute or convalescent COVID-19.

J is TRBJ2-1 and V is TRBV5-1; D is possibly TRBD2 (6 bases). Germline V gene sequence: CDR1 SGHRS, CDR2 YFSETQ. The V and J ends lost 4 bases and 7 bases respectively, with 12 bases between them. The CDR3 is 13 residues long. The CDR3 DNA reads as TGCGCCAGCAGCCTTGGCGGGATGAATGAGCAGTTCTTC. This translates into CASSLGGMNEQFF.

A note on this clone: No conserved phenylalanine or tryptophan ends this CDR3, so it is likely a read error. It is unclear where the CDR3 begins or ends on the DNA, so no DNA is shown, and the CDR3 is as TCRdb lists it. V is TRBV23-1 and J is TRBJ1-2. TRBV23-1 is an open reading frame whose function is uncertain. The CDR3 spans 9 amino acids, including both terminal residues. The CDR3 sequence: CASSLREGI.